The 29 T cell receptor beta chains given below trace back to one sample, sequenced in a study of blood T cell repertoires in COVID-19. Profiling relied on immunoSEQ multiplex PCR, and the TCRdb table lists in-frame clones only, not all of them. The sample has around 200,000 clones; around 85% are singletons. The sequenced sample consisted of PBMCs or T cells enriched from blood (not recorded which). These receptors originate from a woman in her fifties or sixties in a cohort exposed to, infected with or recovered from COVID-19 (not recorded which).

This clone has just one count. The chain is built from TRBV29-1 and TRBJ2-4; D gene unclear. Trimming took 7 bases from V and 6 from J, leaving 10 bases between them. The CDR3 loop spans 11 amino acids. Per the germline V gene, CDR1 is SQVTM and CDR2 is ANQGSEA. CDR3 sequence reads: CSAVTANIQYF. CDR3 coding DNA: TGCAGCGCCGTGACTGCAAACATTCAGTACTTC.

The chain employs TRBV3-1 (or the pseudogene TRBV3-2) and TRBJ2-7; D gene unclear. Germline loops: CDR1 LGHDT, CDR2 YNNKEL (reference sequence). V shed 4 bases and J shed 2 bases, with 12 bases lying between them. The CDR3 length is 14 residues. The CDR3 loop reads CASSRLTPPYEQYF. DNA of the CDR3: TGTGCCAGCAGCCGCCTGACACCCCCCTACGAGCAGTACTTC.

The chain combines TRBV19 with TRBJ1-4, with D unclear. CDR1 LNHDA and CDR2 SQIVND come from the germline V gene (reference sequence). The CDR3 sequence is 16 residues long. V lost 2 bases to trimming and J lost 3 bases, with 13 bases between them. In DNA form, the CDR3 reads TGTGCCAGTAGTATAAAGAACCTTGCAGCTAATGAAAAACTGTTTTTT. It yields the protein CASSIKNLAANEKLFF. The full variable domain, rest sourced from reference TRBV19 and TRBJ1-4, is DGGITQSPKYLFRKEGQNVTLSCEQNLNHDAMYWYRQDPGQGLRLIYYSQIVNDFQKGDIAEGYSVSREKKESFPLTVTSAQKNPTAFYLCASSIKNLAANEKLFFGSGTQLSVL.

The genes are TRBV7-2 and TRBJ2-5; the match to TRBD2 covers 15 bases. Per the germline V gene, CDR1 is SGHTA and CDR2 is FQGNSA. This CDR3 has 18 amino acids. Trimming cost V 3 bases and J 4 bases; bases outside gene matches: 9. The CDR3 DNA reads TGTGCCAGCAGCTTGGGAGGGACTAGCGGGGGGCTCGGAGAGACCCAGTACTTC. Residues: CASSLGGTSGGLGETQYF.

This clone has a handful of counts. J is TRBJ1-1 and V is TRBV28, with D unclear. CDR1 is MDHEN and CDR2 is SYDVKM in the germline V gene. This CDR3 comprises 11 residues. Trimming removed 6 bases at V and 7 bases at J, with 9 bases between. The CDR3 DNA reads TGTGCCAGCAGCGTATTCTATGAAGCTTTCTTT. Protein sequence: CASSVFYEAFF.

The sample holds one count of this clone. V gene TRBV4-1 combines with J gene TRBJ1-2; possible D gene TRBD1, 5 bases. V lost 0 bases, J lost 4 bases, and 9 bases lay in between. Germline lookup yields CDR1 MGHRA and CDR2 YSYEKL. The CDR3 runs to 14 residues. CDR3 residues: CASSQESGSYGYTF. The CDR3 DNA reads as TGCGCCAGCAGCCAAGAATCAGGGTCCTATGGCTACACCTTC.

The chain joins TRBV7-8 to TRBJ1-6, with D unclear. Germline V gene data show CDR1 as SGHVS and CDR2 as FQNEAQ. Deletions cut 1 base from V and 9 bases from J, with 16 bases between. The CDR3 has 16 residues. CDR3 bases: TGTGCCAGCAGCTTAGAGGCCGTCTCGCGCGGTTCACCCCTCCACTTT. This sequence encodes CASSLEAVSRGSPLHF.

The chain couples TRBV10-1 to TRBJ1-2; 10 nucleotides agree with TRBD1. This CDR3 region has 15 residues. The germline gives CDR1 WNHNN, CDR2 SYGVQD (reference sequence). The ends lost 4 bases at V and 0 bases at J; junction bases unmatched: 2. CDR3 DNA sequence: TGCGCCAGCAGTGCTGGGACAGGGGCTAACTATGGCTACACCTTC. Residues: CASSAGTGANYGYTF.

V is TRBV7-2 and J is TRBJ1-1; tentatively, D is TRBD1 (6 bases). Trimming removed 2 bases from V and 4 bases from J, with 14 bases in between. Germline CDR1 reads SGHTA; CDR2 reads FQGNSA. The CDR3 is made up of 15 amino acids. CDR3 bases: TGTGCCAGCAGCTTACGTTGGGGGCAGAGCACTGAAGCTTTCTTT. Its protein is CASSLRWGQSTEAFF.

V and J are TRBV4-1 and TRBJ1-5; tentatively, D is TRBD1 (5 bases). This CDR3 is built from 15 residues. In germline, CDR1 is MGHRA, CDR2 YSYEKL. Between the trimmed V and J ends, which lost 0 bases and 3 bases, there was a span of 9 bases. The CDR3 here is CASSQDRAFNQPQHF. CDR3 coding DNA: TGCGCCAGCAGCCAAGACAGGGCCTTCAATCAGCCCCAGCATTTT.

V is TRBV18 and J is TRBJ2-5; TRBD2 agrees at 15 bases. Trimming cost V 3 bases and J 2 bases; bases outside gene matches: 1. The CDR3 spans 16 residues. CDR1 KGHSH and CDR2 LQKENI come from the germline V gene. The chain's CDR3 is CASSPGLAGGQETQYF. CDR3 nucleotide sequence: TGTGCCAGCTCACCGGGACTAGCGGGGGGTCAAGAGACCCAGTACTTC.

This clone was found once. This rearrangement joins TRBV3-1 (or the pseudogene TRBV3-2) to TRBJ1-1, with a tentative D call TRBD1 (5 bases). This CDR3 region has 17 residues. The V gene's germline CDR1 is LGHDT and CDR2 YNNKEL (reference sequence). Trimming removed 2 bases from V and 5 bases from J, with 21 bases in between. This CDR3 reads CASSQSVRWQGGTEAFF. In nucleotides, the CDR3 is TGTGCCAGCAGCCAATCAGTAAGGTGGCAGGGAGGGACTGAAGCTTTCTTT.

This clone was seen more than once but under ten times. V is TRBV7-2 and J is TRBJ1-2; D perhaps matches TRBD1 (6 bases). This CDR3 has 17 residues. Per the germline V gene, CDR1 is SGHTA and CDR2 is FQGNSA. V lost 6 bases to trimming and J lost 3 bases, with 23 bases between them. In DNA, the CDR3 is TGTGCCAGCAGTCTACGGGTTGGCGGGGGGCATTACTATGGCTACACCTTC. It yields the protein CASSLRVGGGHYYGYTF. Together with reference TRBV7-2 and TRBJ1-2, the CDR3 gives the full variable domain: GAGVSQSPSNKVTEKGKDVELRCDPISGHTALYWYRQSLGQGLEFLIYFQGNSAPDKSGLPSDRFSAERTGGSVSTLTIQRTQQEDSAVYLCASSLRVGGGHYYGYTFGSGTRLTVV.

The V and J genes are TRBV6-2 or TRBV6-3 and TRBJ2-7; a weak D match, TRBD2 (6 bases). Germline CDR1 and CDR2: MNHEY and SVGEGT. There are 14 residues in the CDR3. Trimming removed 0 bases at V and 2 bases at J, with 8 bases between. CDR3 nucleotide sequence: TGTGCCAGCAGTTACTCGAGACTAGCCTACGAGCAGTACTTC. Translating gives CASSYSRLAYEQYF.

The chain joins TRBV30 to TRBJ2-7; 8 positions agree with TRBD1. V was pared by 1 base and J by 5 bases, with 10 bases of the junction left unmatched. CDR1 is GTSNPN and CDR2 is SVGIG in the germline V gene (reference sequence). CDR3 size: 15 residues. This chain's CDR3 is CAWSAGRTGPNEQYF. DNA for the CDR3: TGTGCCTGGAGTGCAGGGAGGACAGGGCCCAACGAGCAGTACTTC.

The chain carries TRBV10-3 and TRBJ2-3; tentatively, D is TRBD2 (6 bases). V was shortened by 4 bases and J by 5 bases, with 10 bases between the two germline ends. The CDR3 contains 13 residues. CDR1 and CDR2 (germline): ENHRY, SYGVKD. The CDR3 here is CAISAGGKDTQYF. The CDR3 DNA sequence: TGTGCCATCAGTGCTGGGGGGAAAGATACGCAGTATTTT.

The rearrangement uses TRBV12-3 or TRBV12-4 and TRBJ1-1; D not resolved. This CDR3 has 12 residues. V lost 3 bases, J lost 9 bases, and 11 bases lay in between. As DNA, the CDR3 is TGTGCCAGCAGTTTTAAGCCACCCCAAGCTTTCTTT. It encodes CASSFKPPQAFF.

The V and J genes are TRBV5-6 and TRBJ2-5; no reliable D call. Germline CDR1 and CDR2: SGHDT and YYEEEE. V shed 1 base and J shed 5 bases, with 12 bases lying between them. The CDR3 loop spans 14 amino acids. The CDR3 DNA follows: TGTGCCAGCAGCTTGCGTACCCGCGCGGAGACCCAGTACTTC. Translated: CASSLRTRAETQYF.

This chain uses TRBV3-1 (or the pseudogene TRBV3-2) with TRBJ2-3; 8 bases map to TRBD2. Unmatched junction bases numbered 7, after V lost 3 bases and J lost 2 bases. This CDR3 has 16 amino acids. The germline gives CDR1 LGHDT, CDR2 YNNKEL (reference sequence). The CDR3 nucleotides are TGTGCCAGCAGCCAGGGACTAGGATTTTTCACAGATACGCAGTATTTT. Its translation is CASSQGLGFFTDTQYF.

The chain has TRBV11-2 and TRBJ1-2; possible D gene TRBD1, 6 bases. Looked up from germline, CDR1 is SGHAT and CDR2 is FQNNGV. Trimming pared 4 bases from V and 2 bases from J, leaving 8 bases between. The CDR3 runs 13 residues. The CDR3 here is CASSSGVNYGYTF. The DNA of the CDR3 is TGTGCCAGCAGCTCAGGGGTAAACTATGGCTACACCTTC.

The chain links TRBV5-1 to TRBJ2-1, with a tentative D call TRBD1 (7 bases). The CDR3 consists of 18 residues. Germline V lookup: CDR1 SGHRS, CDR2 YFSETQ. Trimming took 1 base from V and 0 from J, leaving 17 bases between them. The CDR3: CASSLLVDRRGSYNEQFF. The CDR3 DNA reads as TGCGCCAGCAGCTTGTTAGTGGACAGGAGGGGCTCCTACAATGAGCAGTTCTTC.

The table lists this clone with a few counts. In nucleotides, the CDR3 is TGTGCCAGCAGCTTCATTGATGAAAAACTGTTTTTT. This encodes CASSFIDEKLFF. This chain uses TRBV5-6 with TRBJ1-4, with unresolved D. This CDR3 spans 12 amino acids. V lost 2 bases to trimming and J lost 6 bases, with 5 bases between them. CDR1 is SGHDT and CDR2 is YYEEEE in the germline V gene.

As for this clone: Other DNA sequences in this sample translate to the same CDR3. This chain links TRBV5-1 with TRBJ2-7; tentatively, D is TRBD2 (6 bases). V lost 3 bases, J lost 1 base, and 11 bases lay in between. This CDR3 spans 14 amino acids. Germline CDR1 reads SGHRS; CDR2 reads YFSETQ. CDR3 nucleotide sequence: TGCGCCAGCAGCTCGGGGACTGGATCCTACGAGCAGTACTTC. This encodes CASSSGTGSYEQYF.

The J gene is TRBJ1-3, the V gene TRBV7-2; D unclear. The CDR3 consists of 16 residues. Germline lookup yields CDR1 SGHTA and CDR2 FQGNSA. Trimming shortened V by 0 bases and J by 0 bases, and 9 bases separated the two germline ends. The chain's CDR3 is CASSLASPGSGNTIYF. CDR3 in DNA: TGTGCCAGCAGCTTAGCCTCGCCAGGCTCTGGAAACACCATATATTTT.

The CDR3 sequence: CASSRRRQHSGANVLTF. In nucleotides, the CDR3 is TGTGCCAGCAGCCGACGGAGACAGCACTCTGGGGCCAACGTCCTGACTTTC. This chain connects TRBV6-2 or TRBV6-3 to TRBJ2-6, with D possibly matching TRBD1 (5 bases). Trimming removed 6 bases at V and 0 bases at J, with 15 bases between. CDR3 length equals 17 residues. Germline-derived CDR1 and CDR2 are MNHEY and SVGEGT.

V usage is TRBV14 and J usage is TRBJ2-5; 8 bases agree with TRBD1. The CDR3 runs to 15 residues. V shed 2 bases, J shed 7 bases, and the junction held 9 bases outside the gene matches. Germline CDR1 and CDR2: SGHDN and FVKESK. The CDR3 nucleotides are TGTGCCAGCAGCCAACGCCAGGGGGCGCGGAGGACCCAGTACTTC. Its translation: CASSQRQGARRTQYF.

In regard to this clone: Other DNA sequences within the sample encode an identical CDR3. The chain couples TRBV4-2 to TRBJ2-3; D remains unclear. V gave up 1 base and J gave up 4 bases, with 6 bases separating them. Germline loops: CDR1 LGHNA, CDR2 YNFKEQ. This CDR3 is built from 13 residues. The CDR3 coding sequence is TGTGCCAGCAGCCAAGGCCTAGCAGATACGCAGTATTTT. Residues: CASSQGLADTQYF.

This rearrangement joins TRBV2 to TRBJ2-7; D might be TRBD2 (6 bases). The V gene lost 7 bases and the J gene lost 4 bases, with 8 bases spanning the gap. This CDR3 has 11 amino acids. Germline lookup yields CDR1 SNHLY and CDR2 FYNNEI. DNA for the CDR3: TGTGCCAGCAACCGGGGGTACGAGCAGTACTTC. It is translated as CASNRGYEQYF.

This chain uses TRBV2 with TRBJ2-2, with 10 bases matching TRBD2. The length of the CDR3 is 17 residues. The ends lost 1 base at V and 2 bases at J; junction bases unmatched: 4. In germline, CDR1 is SNHLY, CDR2 FYNNEI. The CDR3 sequence: CASSEVPSGGNTGELFF. In DNA form, the CDR3 reads TGTGCCAGCAGTGAAGTTCCTAGCGGGGGTAACACCGGGGAGCTGTTTTTT.